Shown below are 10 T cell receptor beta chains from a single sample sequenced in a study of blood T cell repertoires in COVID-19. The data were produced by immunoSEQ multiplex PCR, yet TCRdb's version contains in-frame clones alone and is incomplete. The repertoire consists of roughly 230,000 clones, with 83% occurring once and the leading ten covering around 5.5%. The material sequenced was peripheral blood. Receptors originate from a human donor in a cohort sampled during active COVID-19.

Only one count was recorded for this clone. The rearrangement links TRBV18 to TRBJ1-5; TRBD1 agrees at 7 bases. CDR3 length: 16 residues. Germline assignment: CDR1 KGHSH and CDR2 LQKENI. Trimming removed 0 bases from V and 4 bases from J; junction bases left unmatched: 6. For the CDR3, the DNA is TGTGCCAGCTCACCACCGTCTGCAGGGGGTAATCAGCCCCAGCATTTT. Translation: CASSPPSAGGNQPQHF.

The CDR3 is CASSTPGHPSEEQYF. Written as DNA, the CDR3 is TGTGCCAGTAGTACTCCGGGACATCCCTCGGAGGAGCAGTACTTC. The genes are TRBV19 and TRBJ2-7, with D perhaps TRBD1 (6 bases). The germline V and J ends were trimmed by 4 bases and 7 bases, with 20 bases remaining between them. The CDR3 spans 15 residues. The germline V gene encodes CDR1 LNHDA and CDR2 SQIVND (reference sequence). Complete variable domain (other parts from reference TRBV19 and TRBJ2-7): DGGITQSPKYLFRKEGQNVTLSCEQNLNHDAMYWYRQDPGQGLRLIYYSQIVNDFQKGDIAEGYSVSREKKESFPLTVTSAQKNPTAFYLCASSTPGHPSEEQYFGPGTRLTVT.

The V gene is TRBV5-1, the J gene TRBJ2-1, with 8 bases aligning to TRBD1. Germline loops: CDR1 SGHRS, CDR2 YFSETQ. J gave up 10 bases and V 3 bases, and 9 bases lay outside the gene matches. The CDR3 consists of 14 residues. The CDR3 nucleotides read TGCGCCAGCAGCTCCAGGGGGCCCTTGTTCGAGCAGTTCTTC. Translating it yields CASSSRGPLFEQFF.

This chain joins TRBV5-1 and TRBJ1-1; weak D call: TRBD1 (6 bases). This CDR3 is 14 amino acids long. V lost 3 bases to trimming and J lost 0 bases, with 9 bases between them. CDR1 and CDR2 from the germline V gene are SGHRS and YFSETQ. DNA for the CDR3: TGCGCCAGCAGCTCCGGGACATTGAACACTGAAGCTTTCTTT. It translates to CASSSGTLNTEAFF.

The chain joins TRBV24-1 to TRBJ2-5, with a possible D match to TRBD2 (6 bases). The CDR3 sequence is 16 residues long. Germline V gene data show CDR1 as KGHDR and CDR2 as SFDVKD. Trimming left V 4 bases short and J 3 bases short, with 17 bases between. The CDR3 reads CATSDLGDFEEETQYF. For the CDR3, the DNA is TGTGCCACCAGTGACCTCGGGGACTTCGAAGAAGAGACCCAGTACTTC.

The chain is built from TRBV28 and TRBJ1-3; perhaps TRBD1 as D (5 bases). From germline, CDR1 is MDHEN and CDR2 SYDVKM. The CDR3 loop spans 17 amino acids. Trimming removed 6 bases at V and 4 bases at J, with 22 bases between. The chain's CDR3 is CASRPYGQGNPGNTIYF. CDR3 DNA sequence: TGTGCCAGCAGGCCGTATGGGCAGGGCAACCCAGGAAACACCATATATTTT.

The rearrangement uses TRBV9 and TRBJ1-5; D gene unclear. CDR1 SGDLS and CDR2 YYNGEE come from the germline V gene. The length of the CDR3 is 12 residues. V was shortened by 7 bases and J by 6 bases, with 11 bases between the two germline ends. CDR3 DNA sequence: TGTGCCAGCGGACTAGGTGGTCAGCCCCAGCATTTT. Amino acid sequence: CASGLGGQPQHF.

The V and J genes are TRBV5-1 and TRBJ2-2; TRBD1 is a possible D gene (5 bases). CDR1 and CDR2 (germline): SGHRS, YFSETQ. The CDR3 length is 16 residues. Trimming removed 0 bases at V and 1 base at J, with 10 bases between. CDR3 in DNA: TGCGCCAGCAGCTTGGGGACAACAAGGAACACCGGGGAGCTGTTTTTT. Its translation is CASSLGTTRNTGELFF.

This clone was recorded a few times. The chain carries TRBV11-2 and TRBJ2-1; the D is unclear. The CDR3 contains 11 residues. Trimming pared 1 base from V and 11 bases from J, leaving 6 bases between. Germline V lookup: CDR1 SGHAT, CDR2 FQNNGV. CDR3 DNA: TGTGCCAGCAGCTTAGGAGATAAGCAGTTCTTC. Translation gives CASSLGDKQFF. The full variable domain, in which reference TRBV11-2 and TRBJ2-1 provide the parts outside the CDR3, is EAGVAQSPRYKIIEKRQSVAFWCNPISGHATLYWYQQILGQGPKLLIQFQNNGVVDDSQLPKDRFSAERLKGVDSTLKIQPAKLEDSAVYLCASSLGDKQFFGPGTRLTVL.

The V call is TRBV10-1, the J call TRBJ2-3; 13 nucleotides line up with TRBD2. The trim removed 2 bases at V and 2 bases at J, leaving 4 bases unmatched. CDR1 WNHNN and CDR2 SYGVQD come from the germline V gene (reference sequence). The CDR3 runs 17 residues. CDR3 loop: CASSEGLAGVFTDTQYF. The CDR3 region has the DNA TGCGCCAGCAGTGAGGGACTAGCGGGAGTATTCACAGATACGCAGTATTTT.